This TCR beta chain was recovered during a study of Ad26.COV2.S vaccination and SARS-CoV-2 variants. Assay: immunoSEQ multiplex PCR; the TCRdb copy retains only in-frame clones and omits some. The profile shows around 370,000 clones, 92% of them singletons. CDR1 and CDR2 (germline): SNHLY, FYNNEI. V lost 5 bases to trimming and J lost 7 bases, with 16 bases between them. CDR3 size: 14 residues. The sequence was collected from a human donor who had recovered from COVID-19. The source material was peripheral blood, sampled after recovery from COVID-19. The chain recombines TRBV2 with TRBJ2-3; D gene uncertain. CDR3 in DNA: TGTGCCAGCAGTTACCCCCTGCGGAACTATACGCAGTATTTT. The encoded protein is CASSYPLRNYTQYF.